This entry lists 15 T cell receptor beta chains sequenced from one sample in a study of Graves' ophthalmopathy and Graves' hyperthyroidism. Investigators amplified TCR beta CDR3 regions from RNA transcripts. RT-PCR with HTBI primers came first, then second-round multiplex PCR. TCRdb analysed the multiplex PCR reads with MiXCR anew, one entry per CDR3 protein. The data contain roughly 350,000 distinct CDR3 sequences, about a sixth of them seen just once; the ten biggest clones take up 2.4%. The sequenced sample was peripheral blood. Receptors were obtained from an adult woman with stable Graves' hyperthyroidism.

This chain connects TRBV4-1 to TRBJ2-2; D is undetermined. The CDR3 has 16 residues. The V gene's germline CDR1 is MGHRA and CDR2 YSYEKL. Trimming took 1 base from V and 6 from J, leaving 15 bases between them. CDR3 coding DNA: TGCGCCAGCAGCCAAGCGGCCCGGGCAGAGGCCGGGGAGCTGTTTTTT. As protein: CASSQAARAEAGELFF.

This clonotype was counted at least ten times. The V and J genes are TRBV6-1 and TRBJ2-7; D might be TRBD2 (6 bases). The V and J ends lost 8 bases and 0 bases respectively, with 14 bases between them. CDR3 length equals 14 residues. CDR1 and CDR2 from the germline V gene are MNHNS and SASEGT. Here the CDR3 DNA reads TGTGCCAGCGGGGGGACTCGGGACTCCTACGAGCAGTACTTC. Translation gives CASGGTRDSYEQYF.

This clonotype was seen at least ten times. The chain links TRBV5-4 to TRBJ1-2; TRBD1 is a possible D gene (5 bases). V was pared by 3 bases and J by 2 bases, with 20 bases between. The CDR3 spans 17 residues. CDR1 is SGHNT, CDR2 YYREEE, per germline (reference sequence). As DNA, the CDR3 is TGTGCCAGCAGCTCCCAGGGCGTGAATGCGGCGAACTATGGCTACACCTTC. Protein: CASSSQGVNAANYGYTF.

Details on this clonotype: A much larger clone sits a single nucleotide away, making a read error possible. The rearrangement links TRBV28 to TRBJ2-5; D gene unclear. There are 13 residues in the CDR3. Germline V lookup: CDR1 MDHEN, CDR2 SYDVKM. In nucleotides, the CDR3 is TGTGTCAGTACCCCCGCGCTCCAAGAGACCCAGTACTTC. Protein product: CVSTPALQETQYF.

There are many counts of this clonotype. The genes are TRBV5-6 and TRBJ2-7; 14 nucleotides align to TRBD2. CDR1 and CDR2 (germline): SGHDT, YYEEEE. V shed 1 base, J shed 7 bases, and the junction held 13 bases outside the gene matches. The CDR3 totals 18 residues. Written as DNA, the CDR3 is TGTGCCAGCAGCTTGAGGACTAGCGGGAGGTTCCCCCTTACGGAGCAGTACTTC. Encoded protein: CASSLRTSGRFPLTEQYF.

The genes are TRBV7-6 and TRBJ2-5; no firm D call. Germline CDR1 SGHVS, CDR2 FNYEAQ. Deletions cut 2 bases from V and 3 bases from J, with 7 bases between. The CDR3 length is 13 residues. CDR3 in amino acids: CASSLYPEETQYF. In DNA, the CDR3 is TGTGCCAGCAGCTTATATCCTGAAGAGACCCAGTACTTC.

This clonotype was observed at least ten times. The rearrangement uses TRBV15 and TRBJ2-7; the match to TRBD2 covers 7 bases. Per germline, CDR1 LNHNV and CDR2 YYDKDF (reference sequence). This CDR3 region has 16 residues. Germline trimming cut 0 bases from V and 3 bases from J; bases unmatched to any gene: 8. Here the CDR3 reads CATSRDPTSFIYEQYF. In DNA, the CDR3 is TGTGCCACCAGCAGAGACCCGACTAGCTTTATCTACGAGCAGTACTTC.

This chain connects TRBV12-3 or TRBV12-4 to TRBJ1-1, with 9 bases matching TRBD1. J lost 4 bases, V lost 7 bases, and 7 bases had no gene match. The CDR3 is made up of 14 amino acids. The CDR3 nucleotides read TGTGCCAGCACTCCGACAGGGGGAGGCACTGAAGCTTTCTTT. Translation gives CASTPTGGGTEAFF.

The genes are TRBV27 and TRBJ1-1; 7 bases fit TRBD1. V was pared by 1 base and J by 1 base, with 3 bases of the junction left unmatched. Germline assignment: CDR1 MNHEY and CDR2 SMNVEV (reference sequence). The CDR3 contains 15 residues. CDR3 region: CASSLYRGWNTEAFF. DNA of the CDR3: TGTGCCAGCAGTTTATACAGGGGCTGGAACACTGAAGCTTTCTTT.

This clonotype was seen many times. The chain employs TRBV12-3 or TRBV12-4 and TRBJ2-7; 8 nucleotides match TRBD1. This CDR3 is 13 amino acids long. V trimming: 5 bases; J trimming: 5 bases; junction bases outside the gene matches: 5. CDR3 loop: CASSQRQGNEQYF. The CDR3 DNA reads as TGTGCCAGCAGTCAACGACAGGGGAACGAGCAGTACTTC.

The table lists this clonotype with many counts. The chain carries TRBV12-3 or TRBV12-4 and TRBJ2-2; 7 bases are shared with TRBD2. The V and J ends lost 6 bases and 4 bases, in that order; junction bases with no gene match: 5. The CDR3 is 14 residues long. The CDR3 region has the DNA TGTGCCAGCAGGTTTGCGGGAGCCACCGGGGAGCTGTTTTTT. Translating it yields CASRFAGATGELFF.

J is TRBJ1-6 and V is TRBV20-1; D not certain. This CDR3 has 13 amino acids. Deletions cut 6 bases from V and 7 bases from J, with 13 bases between. Germline values: CDR1 DFQATT, CDR2 SNEGSKA (reference sequence). The CDR3 DNA is TGCAGTGCAAACCGGGCCCAGAATTCACCCCTCCACTTT. As protein: CSANRAQNSPLHF.

CDR3 amino acids: CASRISGFSYEQYF. The CDR3 coding sequence is TGTGCCAGCAGGATAAGCGGGTTCTCCTACGAGCAGTACTTC. The chain has TRBV6-2 or TRBV6-3 and TRBJ2-7, with D possibly being TRBD2 (6 bases). The CDR3 is 14 amino acids. V lost 6 bases, J lost 0 bases, and 12 bases lay in between. Germline V gene sequence: CDR1 MNHEY, CDR2 SVGEGT.

This clonotype was picked up many times. V gene TRBV9 combines with J gene TRBJ2-7; 7 bases align to TRBD2. The CDR3 extends over 15 amino acids. The V segment lost 0 bases and the J segment 0 bases; nucleotides outside the gene matches: 3. Germline CDR1 reads SGDLS; CDR2 reads YYNGEE. Here the CDR3 reads CASSVGGRGSYEQYF. Here the CDR3 DNA reads TGTGCCAGCAGCGTAGGCGGGAGAGGCTCCTACGAGCAGTACTTC.

This clonotype was seen ten or more times. This rearrangement joins TRBV5-1 to TRBJ1-2; 7 bases agree with TRBD1. There are 15 residues in the CDR3. Germline CDR1 is SGHRS and CDR2 is YFSETQ. The V gene end was trimmed by 4 bases and the J gene end by 0 bases; junction bases not matched to a gene: 6. This chain's CDR3 is CASSPYGTANYGYTF. The DNA of the CDR3 is TGCGCCAGCAGCCCTTACGGGACAGCTAACTATGGCTACACCTTC.